The 25 T cell receptor beta chains presented below share a single source sample, sequenced in a study of regulatory T cells in long-lasting Graves disease. Time point meaning: newly diagnosed GD, antithyroid drugs for less than 3 months. From RNA extracted from PBMCs, the TCR library was made. Assembly of TCR beta libraries relied on iRepertoire HTBI primers together with Arm-PCR of CDR3 regions. TCRdb reprocessed the multiplex PCR reads with MiXCR, giving one entry per CDR3 protein. The sample shows about 310,000 distinct CDR3 sequences, over 15% of them seen only once. The sequencing here drew on peripheral blood mononuclear cells (PBMCs), taken at new diagnosis, from a patient treated with antithyroid drugs. These receptors all come from a female donor with Graves disease.

This clonotype was recorded many times. The V gene is TRBV12-3 or TRBV12-4, the J gene TRBJ2-5, with D perhaps matching TRBD1 (6 bases). The CDR3 is 14 residues long. With 2 bases removed from V and 2 bases from J, the gap between germline ends came to 9 bases. CDR3 amino acids: CASSLRGYQETQYF. CDR3 nucleotides: TGTGCCAGCAGTTTAAGGGGGTATCAAGAGACCCAGTACTTC.

Regarding this clonotype: This may stem from a read error, because a much larger clone lies one nucleotide away. The chain carries TRBV9 and TRBJ2-6, with D maybe TRBD1 (6 bases). The CDR3 loop spans 17 amino acids. Per the germline V gene, CDR1 is SGDLS and CDR2 is YYNGEE. With 3 bases removed from V and 0 bases from J, the gap between germline ends came to 13 bases. The CDR3 here is CASSAGTPSSGANVLTF. CDR3 DNA sequence: TGTGCCAGCAGCGCCGGGACACCGAGCTCTGGGGCCAACGTCCTGACTTTC.

The chain links TRBV2 to TRBJ2-7; 8 nucleotides line up with TRBD1. Germline loops: CDR1 SNHLY, CDR2 FYNNEI. This CDR3 has 12 amino acids. With V trimmed by 3 bases and J by 9 bases, 4 bases remained unmatched. CDR3 amino acids: CASSDYQGAQYF. DNA for the CDR3: TGTGCCAGCAGTGATTACCAGGGGGCGCAGTACTTC.

Many counts were recorded for this clonotype. This chain uses TRBV11-3 with TRBJ2-1; D is undetermined. The V end was cut by 1 base, the J end by 8 bases, with 15 bases between. Per germline, CDR1 SGHNT and CDR2 YENEEA. The CDR3 is 15 residues long. CDR3: CASSLAAPPPYEQFF. In DNA form, the CDR3 reads TGTGCCAGCAGCTTAGCGGCCCCCCCGCCCTATGAGCAGTTCTTC.

This clonotype was recorded many times. This chain links TRBV9 with TRBJ2-7; tentative D call: TRBD2 (6 bases). The CDR3 runs to 15 residues. The germline V gene encodes CDR1 SGDLS and CDR2 YYNGEE. Trimming pared 4 bases from V and 1 base from J, leaving 15 bases between. The DNA of the CDR3 is TGTGCCAGCAGCTTCGGGGACTCTCGATCCTACGAGCAGTACTTC. Translated: CASSFGDSRSYEQYF. The variable domain in full, completed from reference TRBV9 and TRBJ2-7, reads DSGVTQTPKHLITATGQRVTLRCSPRSGDLSVYWYQQSLDQGLQFLIQYYNGEERAKGNILERFSAQQFPDLHSELNLSSLELGDSALYFCASSFGDSRSYEQYFGPGTRLTVT.

This clonotype was counted ten times or more. J is TRBJ2-3 and V is TRBV6-1; TRBD2 matches 8 bases. V gave up 4 bases and J gave up 2 bases; unmatched junction bases: 8. This CDR3 has 16 residues. Looked up from germline, CDR1 is MNHNS and CDR2 is SASEGT. CDR3 protein: CASSVGTSGPTDTQYF. CDR3 DNA sequence: TGTGCCAGCAGTGTAGGTACTAGCGGTCCCACAGATACGCAGTATTTT.

This clonotype showed up many times. The rearrangement joins TRBV7-3 to TRBJ2-3, with 8 bases aligning to TRBD1. This CDR3 has 13 amino acids. CDR1 SGHTA and CDR2 FQGTGA come from the germline V gene. J gave up 8 bases and V 5 bases, and 6 bases lay outside the gene matches. CDR3 loop: CASSADGQGTQYF. The CDR3 DNA reads as TGTGCCAGCAGCGCAGACGGACAGGGTACGCAGTATTTT. Complete variable domain (other parts from reference TRBV7-3 and TRBJ2-3): GAGVSQTPSNKVTEKGKYVELRCDPISGHTALYWYRQSLGQGPEFLIYFQGTGAADDSGLPNDRFFAVRPEGSVSTLKIQRTERGDSAVYLCASSADGQGTQYFGPGTRLTVL.

This clonotype was counted many times. The chain couples TRBV11-2 to TRBJ1-1; D may be TRBD1 (5 bases). V was cut by 3 bases and J by 5 bases, with 16 bases left in between. Germline loops: CDR1 SGHAT, CDR2 FQNNGV. CDR3 length: 15 residues. The CDR3 here is CASSFSRDRGTEAFF. For the CDR3, the DNA is TGTGCCAGCAGCTTCTCCCGGGACCGAGGGACTGAAGCTTTCTTT.

In this sample, this clonotype turned up many times. This chain uses TRBV28 with TRBJ2-7; the D is unclear. The ends were cut back, 3 bases at V and 6 bases at J, with 15 bases in the middle. This CDR3 has 14 amino acids. Germline CDR1 reads MDHEN; CDR2 reads SYDVKM. The CDR3 spells CASSFSGFLSEQYF. The CDR3 DNA follows: TGTGCCAGCAGTTTTAGTGGGTTCTTGAGCGAGCAGTACTTC.

This chain connects TRBV5-4 to TRBJ2-1, with D perhaps being TRBD1 or TRBD2 (5 bases each). Trimming left V 3 bases short and J 7 bases short, with 14 bases between. From germline, CDR1 is SGHNT and CDR2 YYREEE (reference sequence). This CDR3 contains 14 residues. The CDR3 loop is CASSWGPYLNEQFF. The CDR3 DNA reads as TGTGCCAGCAGCTGGGGACCGTATCTTAATGAGCAGTTCTTC.

The chain uses TRBV4-1 and TRBJ2-7, with D unclear. This CDR3 has 15 amino acids. The germline gives CDR1 MGHRA, CDR2 YSYEKL. Trimming removed 0 bases from V and 2 bases from J, with 11 bases in between. The CDR3 here is CASSQDGTLTYEQYF. CDR3 coding DNA: TGCGCCAGCAGCCAAGACGGCACACTCACCTACGAGCAGTACTTC.

J is TRBJ1-1 and V is TRBV6-5; TRBD1 agrees at 10 bases. With V trimmed by 3 bases and J by 4 bases, 8 bases remained unmatched. This CDR3 region has 16 residues. CDR1 and CDR2 from the germline V gene are MNHEY and SVGAGI. CDR3 in amino acids: CASSYPDRGLRTEAFF. CDR3 DNA: TGTGCCAGCAGTTATCCGGACAGGGGGTTGCGCACTGAAGCTTTCTTT.

This clonotype was observed at least ten times. The chain employs TRBV12-3 or TRBV12-4 and TRBJ2-2; D might be TRBD2 (8 bases). The CDR3 totals 12 residues. The V end lost 8 bases, the J end lost 9 bases, and 13 bases lay between the germline ends. The CDR3 nucleotides read TGTGCCAGCTCGGGAGGGGGCTGGGAGCTGTTTTTT. As protein: CASSGGGWELFF.

Many counts were recorded for this clonotype. The CDR3 nucleotides are TGTGCCAGCAATCCCCCCGGGACGGACGAGCAGTACTTC. Residues: CASNPPGTDEQYF. The chain uses TRBV28 and TRBJ2-7, with D tentatively TRBD1 or TRBD2 (5 bases each). Looked up from germline, CDR1 is MDHEN and CDR2 is SYDVKM. The CDR3 consists of 13 residues. Trimming removed 7 bases at V and 5 bases at J, with 15 bases between.

This clonotype is a singleton in its sample. This may be a read error: a much more frequent sequence differs by one nucleotide. The rearrangement links TRBV6-1 to TRBJ1-5; perhaps TRBD1 as D (6 bases). The CDR3 runs 18 residues. Per the germline V gene, CDR1 is MNHNS and CDR2 is SASEGT. Trimming took off 6 bases at V and 1 base at J, with 22 bases between the two ends. The CDR3 loop is CASRATVVRQASNQPQHF. As DNA, the CDR3 is TGTGCCAGCAGGGCCACCGTCGTGAGACAGGCAAGCAATCAGCCCCAGCATTTT.

A word on this clonotype: This likely came from a read error, as a far larger clone is one base away. The CDR3 DNA is TGTGCCAGCAGCTTAGTGGCGGGAGATGGAGAGGCCCAGTACTTC. It yields the protein CASSLVAGDGEAQYF. This sequence joins TRBV12-3 or TRBV12-4 and TRBJ2-5, with TRBD2 matching 7 bases. This CDR3 contains 15 residues.

The sample holds many counts of this clonotype. This CDR3 is CASSLQVEAYEQYF. CDR3 coding DNA: TGTGCCAGCAGCTTACAGGTGGAGGCCTACGAGCAGTACTTC. This chain links TRBV11-2 with TRBJ2-7, with D possibly being TRBD2 (5 bases). The CDR3 is 14 amino acids. Trimming removed 2 bases from V and 2 bases from J, with 10 bases in between. Germline V gives CDR1 SGHAT, CDR2 FQNNGV.

This clonotype was recorded at least ten times. The chain combines TRBV20-1 with TRBJ2-2, with D perhaps matching TRBD2 (6 bases). V was shortened by 6 bases and J by 5 bases, with 22 bases between the two germline ends. Germline V CDR1 and CDR2: DFQATT, SNEGSKA (reference sequence). The CDR3 contains 16 residues. The CDR3 loop reads CSAKDRGPAGTGELFF. The CDR3 DNA is TGCAGTGCCAAAGATAGAGGGCCGGCGGGAACCGGGGAGCTGTTTTTT.

Ten or more counts support this clonotype. The chain recombines TRBV19 with TRBJ1-1; 11 nucleotides agree with TRBD1. The V gene's germline CDR1 is LNHDA and CDR2 SQIVND (reference sequence). V shed 0 bases and J 5 bases; nucleotides not matched to a gene: 11. The CDR3 sequence is 18 residues long. The CDR3 sequence: CASSIERDRGRSDTEAFF. CDR3 DNA sequence: TGTGCCAGTAGTATAGAAAGGGACAGGGGGAGGTCGGATACTGAAGCTTTCTTT. Full variable domain (rest looked up from reference TRBV19 and TRBJ1-1): DGGITQSPKYLFRKEGQNVTLSCEQNLNHDAMYWYRQDPGQGLRLIYYSQIVNDFQKGDIAEGYSVSREKKESFPLTVTSAQKNPTAFYLCASSIERDRGRSDTEAFFGQGTRLTVV.

In this sample, this clonotype turned up many times. V is TRBV28 and J is TRBJ1-2; 8 nucleotides align to TRBD1. The V segment lost 3 bases and the J segment 5 bases; nucleotides outside the gene matches: 5. The CDR3 consists of 14 residues. Germline-derived CDR1 and CDR2 are MDHEN and SYDVKM. In DNA form, the CDR3 reads TGTGCCAGCAGTTTGGTCCGGACAGGGTATGGCTACACCTTC. Protein sequence: CASSLVRTGYGYTF.

This clonotype was seen ten or more times. The V gene is TRBV7-9, the J gene TRBJ2-1; a weak D match, TRBD1 (6 bases). V gave up 2 bases and J gave up 5 bases, with 13 bases separating them. CDR1 is SEHNR, CDR2 FQNEAQ, per germline (reference sequence). This CDR3 has 15 residues. This chain's CDR3 is CASSLTLGQNNEQFF. CDR3 coding DNA: TGTGCCAGCAGCTTAACTCTTGGACAGAACAATGAGCAGTTCTTC.

The CDR3 DNA sequence: TGTGCCAGCTCACCTGGACAGGGCCGCACCTACAATGAGCAGTTCTTC. This codes for CASSPGQGRTYNEQFF. The chain uses TRBV18 and TRBJ2-1; TRBD1 agrees at 8 bases. From germline, CDR1 is KGHSH and CDR2 LQKENI. Trimming at V came to 3 bases and at J to 2 bases, leaving 6 bases not matched to a gene. The CDR3 covers 16 residues.

The V and J genes are TRBV2 and TRBJ2-5, with 10 bases aligning to TRBD2. Germline V gene sequence: CDR1 SNHLY, CDR2 FYNNEI. The length of the CDR3 is 15 residues. V gave up 3 bases and J gave up 9 bases; unmatched junction bases: 10. The chain's CDR3 is CASSEVDSGRSPQYF. The CDR3, as DNA: TGTGCCAGCAGTGAGGTCGATAGCGGGAGGTCTCCCCAGTACTTC.

This clonotype was seen repeatedly, ten times or more. This chain joins TRBV12-3 or TRBV12-4 and TRBJ2-5; 7 nucleotides agree with TRBD2. This CDR3 comprises 15 residues. The trim removed 7 bases at V and 4 bases at J, leaving 12 bases unmatched. The CDR3 reads CASKKGLVGRETQYF. Written as DNA, the CDR3 is TGTGCCAGCAAAAAAGGACTAGTCGGCAGAGAGACCCAGTACTTC.

This clonotype occurred many times. The chain employs TRBV24-1 and TRBJ1-2; D uncertain. V lost 4 bases and J 5 bases, leaving 10 bases between the germline ends. CDR1 KGHDR and CDR2 SFDVKD come from the germline V gene. This CDR3 is built from 13 residues. Here the CDR3 DNA reads TGTGCCACCAGTGAAATGAGCGGTTATGGCTACACCTTC. Residues: CATSEMSGYGYTF.